The 10 T cell receptor beta chains given below trace back to one sample, sequenced in a study of shared clonotypes between healthy human individuals. Some clones are missing from TCRdb's copy, which holds only in-frame ones; the method was immunoSEQ multiplex PCR. The sample carries roughly 2.5 million clones, around 94% recorded once. The sample taken for sequencing was naive CD4+ T cells sorted from blood. Subset noted: CD45RA+ positively selected. These receptors were taken from a man younger than 30 in good health.

The rearrangement uses TRBV7-2 and TRBJ1-3; D is perhaps TRBD1 (6 bases). The V end was cut by 5 bases, the J end by 0 bases, with 14 bases between. The V gene's germline CDR1 is SGHTA and CDR2 FQGNSA. The CDR3 covers 16 residues. The CDR3 DNA follows: TGTGCCAGCAGCCCCCAGGGGTTACCCTCTGGAAACACCATATATTTT. Translating gives CASSPQGLPSGNTIYF.

The V gene is TRBV5-1, the J gene TRBJ1-2, with D uncertain. The V gene's germline CDR1 is SGHRS and CDR2 YFSETQ. V was shortened by 0 bases and J by 0 bases, with 15 bases between the two germline ends. The CDR3 consists of 17 residues. The CDR3 DNA sequence: TGCGCCAGCAGCTTGGGGGTAGCGGTTAGATCTAACTATGGCTACACCTTC. Residues: CASSLGVAVRSNYGYTF.

In the case of this clone: Within the sample, other DNA sequences also encode this same CDR3. The chain carries TRBV7-2 and TRBJ2-3; D is undetermined. Trimming removed 3 bases at V and 6 bases at J, with 4 bases between. This CDR3 contains 11 residues. In germline, CDR1 is SGHTA, CDR2 FQGNSA. Here the CDR3 reads CASSFRDTQYF. DNA of the CDR3: TGTGCCAGCAGCTTCAGGGATACGCAGTATTTT.

This clone was detected only once. The V call is TRBV28, the J call TRBJ1-2, with 9 bases identical to TRBD1. The J segment lost 7 bases and the V segment lost 3 bases, leaving 6 bases of the junction unmatched. CDR3 length: 14 residues. CDR1 is MDHEN and CDR2 is SYDVKM in the germline V gene. CDR3 residues: CASSFMGQGSGYTF. The DNA of the CDR3 is TGTGCCAGCAGTTTCATGGGACAGGGAAGTGGCTACACCTTC.

The V and J genes are TRBV6-5 and TRBJ2-1; 8 positions match TRBD2. There are 15 residues in the CDR3. Losses at the gene ends were 2 bases for V and 4 bases for J; bases not matched to a gene: 4. CDR1 and CDR2 from the germline V gene are MNHEY and SVGAGI. The CDR3 region is CASSYGSGGYNEQFF. CDR3 coding DNA: TGTGCCAGCAGTTACGGGTCGGGAGGGTACAATGAGCAGTTCTTC.

The chain uses TRBV2 and TRBJ2-3; 9 nucleotides align to TRBD1. Trimming removed 4 bases from V and 5 bases from J; junction bases left unmatched: 7. Germline lookup yields CDR1 SNHLY and CDR2 FYNNEI. There are 15 residues in the CDR3. The CDR3 here is CASSVAGQGKDTQYF. The CDR3 DNA sequence: TGTGCCAGCAGTGTTGCGGGACAGGGAAAAGATACGCAGTATTTT.

V gene TRBV6-1 combines with J gene TRBJ1-2; D not certain. CDR3 length: 15 amino acids. Per germline, CDR1 MNHNS and CDR2 SASEGT. Trimming pared 7 bases from V and 4 bases from J, leaving 19 bases between. The CDR3 bases are TGTGCCAGCACTCCTGCGGGCCCCACGGCCTATGGCTACACCTTC. Translating gives CASTPAGPTAYGYTF.

The rearrangement links TRBV2 to TRBJ1-1, with D possibly being TRBD1 (5 bases). In germline, CDR1 is SNHLY, CDR2 FYNNEI. V lost 7 bases and J lost 4, with 13 bases in between. The CDR3 loop spans 13 amino acids. For the CDR3, the DNA is TGTGCCAGCACCCCCTCAAGGGGCACTGAAGCTTTCTTT. Translated, it gives CASTPSRGTEAFF.

The CDR3 sequence is CASSEQRSYEQYF. CDR3 DNA sequence: TGTGCCAGCAGTGAACAGCGGTCCTACGAGCAGTACTTC. J is TRBJ2-7 and V is TRBV6-1, with a weak D call TRBD2 (5 bases). Germline V gives CDR1 MNHNS, CDR2 SASEGT. The germline V and J ends were trimmed by 2 bases and 1 base, with 6 bases remaining between them. The CDR3 consists of 13 residues.

V is TRBV5-4 and J is TRBJ2-4; TRBD2 matches at 8 bases. Germline lookup yields CDR1 SGHNT and CDR2 YYREEE (reference sequence). This CDR3 has 15 residues. Losses at the gene ends were 4 bases for V and 2 bases for J; bases not matched to a gene: 5. This CDR3 reads CASSLSGGPKNIQYF. CDR3 in DNA: TGTGCCAGCAGCCTCTCGGGGGGGCCCAAAAACATTCAGTACTTC.